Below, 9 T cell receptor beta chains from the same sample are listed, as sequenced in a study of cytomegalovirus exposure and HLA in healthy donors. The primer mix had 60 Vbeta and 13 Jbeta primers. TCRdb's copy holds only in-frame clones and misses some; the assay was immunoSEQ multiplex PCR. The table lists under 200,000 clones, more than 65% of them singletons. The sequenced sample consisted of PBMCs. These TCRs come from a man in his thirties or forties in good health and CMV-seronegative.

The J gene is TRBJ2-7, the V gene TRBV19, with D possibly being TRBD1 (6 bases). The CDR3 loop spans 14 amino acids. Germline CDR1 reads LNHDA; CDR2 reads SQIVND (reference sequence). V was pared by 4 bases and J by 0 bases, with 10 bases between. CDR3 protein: CASSSRGASYEQYF. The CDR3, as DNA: TGTGCCAGTAGTAGCAGGGGTGCCTCCTACGAGCAGTACTTC.

CDR3 amino acids: CASRGGANQPQHF. For the CDR3, the DNA is TGCGCCAGCAGGGGAGGGGCAAATCAGCCCCAGCATTTT. V gene TRBV10-2 combines with J gene TRBJ1-5; possible D gene TRBD1, 5 bases. Germline V gene data show CDR1 as WSHSY and CDR2 as SAAADI. V shed 6 bases and J shed 4 bases, with 10 bases lying between them. CDR3 length: 13 residues.

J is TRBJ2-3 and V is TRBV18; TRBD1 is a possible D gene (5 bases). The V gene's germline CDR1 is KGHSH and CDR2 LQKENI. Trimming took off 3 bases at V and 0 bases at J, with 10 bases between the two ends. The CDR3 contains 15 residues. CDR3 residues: CASSPQGSSTDTQYF. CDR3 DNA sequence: TGTGCCAGCTCACCTCAGGGAAGCAGCACAGATACGCAGTATTTT.

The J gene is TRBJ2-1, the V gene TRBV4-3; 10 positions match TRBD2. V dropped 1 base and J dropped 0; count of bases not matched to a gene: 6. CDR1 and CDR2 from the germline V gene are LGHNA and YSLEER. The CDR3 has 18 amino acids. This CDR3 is CASSQVLAGESSYNEQFF. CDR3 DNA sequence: TGCGCCAGCAGCCAAGTTCTAGCGGGAGAGAGCTCCTACAATGAGCAGTTCTTC.

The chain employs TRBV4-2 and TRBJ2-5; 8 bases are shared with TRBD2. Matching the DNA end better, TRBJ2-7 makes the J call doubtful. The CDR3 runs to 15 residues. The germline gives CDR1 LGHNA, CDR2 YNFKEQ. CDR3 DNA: TGTGCCAGCAGCCAAGATACTAGCGGATACTACGAGCAGTACTTC. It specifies CASSQDTSGYYEQYF.

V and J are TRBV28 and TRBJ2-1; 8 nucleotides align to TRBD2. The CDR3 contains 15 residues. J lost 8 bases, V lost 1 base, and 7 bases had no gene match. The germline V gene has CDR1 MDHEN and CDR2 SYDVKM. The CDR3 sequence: CASSLSSGGVHEQFF. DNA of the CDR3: TGTGCCAGCAGTTTATCCAGCGGGGGAGTCCATGAGCAGTTCTTC.

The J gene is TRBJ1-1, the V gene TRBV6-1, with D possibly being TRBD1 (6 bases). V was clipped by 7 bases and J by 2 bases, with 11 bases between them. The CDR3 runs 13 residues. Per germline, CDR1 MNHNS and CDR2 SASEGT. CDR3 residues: CASTTGYNTEAFF. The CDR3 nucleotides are TGTGCCAGCACGACAGGTTACAACACTGAAGCTTTCTTT.

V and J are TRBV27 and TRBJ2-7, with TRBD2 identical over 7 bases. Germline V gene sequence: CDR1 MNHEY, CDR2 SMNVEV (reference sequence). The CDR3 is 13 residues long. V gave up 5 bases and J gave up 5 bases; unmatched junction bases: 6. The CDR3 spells CASSVGRLNEQYF. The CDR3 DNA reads TGTGCCAGCAGTGTCGGGAGGTTGAACGAGCAGTACTTC.

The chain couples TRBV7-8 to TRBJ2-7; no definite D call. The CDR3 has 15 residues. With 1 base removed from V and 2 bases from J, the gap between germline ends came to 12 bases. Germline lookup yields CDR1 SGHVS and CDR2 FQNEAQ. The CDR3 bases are TGTGCCAGCAGCTTAGAATACAGTTCTCCCTACGAGCAGTACTTC. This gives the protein CASSLEYSSPYEQYF.